Listed below are T cell receptor beta chains from one sample, sequenced in a study of blood T cell repertoires in COVID-19. Assay: immunoSEQ multiplex PCR; the TCRdb copy retains only in-frame clones and omits some. Of some 88,000 clones in the sample, 70% to 90% were seen once. The sequenced sample was peripheral blood. These receptors were collected from a woman in her seventies with acute or convalescent COVID-19. Both conserved end residues are part of each CDR3. D genes are given only for firm matches. Clone size, where shown, is once, few, many, or a class for clones that have expanded.

V: TRBV6-5; size: .; J: TRBJ2-5; D: .; CDR3: CASSQSQETQYF; DNA: TGTGCCAGCAGTCAGTCGCAAGAGACCCAGTACTTC
V: TRBV2; size: .; J: TRBJ2-3; D: .; CDR3: CASSGPSPGFQPDTQYF; DNA: TGTGCCAGCAGTGGACCTTCCCCAGGGTTCCAGCCAGATACGCAGTATTTT
V: TRBV28; size: .; J: TRBJ1-2; D: TRBD1; CDR3: CASSGTVYGYTF; DNA: TGTGCCAGCAGTGGGACAGTCTATGGCTACACCTTC
V: TRBV6-4; size: .; J: TRBJ2-1; D: TRBD2; CDR3: CASRSGGAGNEQFF; DNA: TGTGCCAGCAGAAGCGGGGGGGCCGGGAATGAGCAGTTCTTC
V: TRBV18; size: once; J: TRBJ1-4; D: TRBD1; CDR3: CASSPQGAGEKLFF; DNA: TGTGCCAGCTCACCACAGGGGGCGGGTGAAAAACTGTTTTTT
V: TRBV25-1; size: few; J: TRBJ2-3; D: .; CDR3: CASSATDSSTDTQYF; DNA: TGTGCCAGCAGTGCCACTGATAGCAGCACAGATACGCAGTATTTT
V: TRBV9; size: .; J: TRBJ2-2; D: TRBD2; CDR3: CASSVVTGGIGELFF; DNA: TGTGCCAGCAGCGTAGTGACGGGGGGGATCGGGGAGCTGTTTTTT
V: TRBV10-1; size: .; J: TRBJ1-1; D: TRBD1; CDR3: CASSEATGGGTEAFF; DNA: TGCGCCAGCAGTGAGGCGACAGGGGGGGGCACTGAAGCTTTCTTT
V: TRBV28; size: .; J: TRBJ1-5; D: .; CDR3: CASSLGLQSNQPQHF; DNA: TGTGCCAGCAGTTTAGGGTTACAGAGCAATCAGCCCCAGCATTTT
V: TRBV28; size: .; J: TRBJ2-3; D: .; CDR3: CASSLPGSTDTQYF; DNA: TGTGCCAGCAGTTTGCCGGGATCCACAGATACGCAGTATTTT
V: TRBV7-2; size: .; J: TRBJ2-4; D: TRBD2; CDR3: CASSLTSGGQNIQYF; DNA: TGTGCCAGCAGCTTAACTAGCGGGGGGCAAAACATTCAGTACTTC
V: TRBV3-1/TRBV3-2; size: .; J: TRBJ2-5; D: .; CDR3: CASSQDPSSGTQYF; DNA: TGTGCCAGCAGCCAAGATCCCTCCTCGGGGACCCAGTACTTC
V: TRBV11-3; size: .; J: TRBJ1-5; D: TRBD1; CDR3: CASSPGGQGAENSNQPQHF; DNA: TGTGCCAGCAGCCCTGGGGGACAGGGGGCGGAAAATAGCAATCAGCCCCAGCATTTT
V: TRBV19; size: once; J: TRBJ1-5; D: .; CDR3: CASTGPEGYNQPQHF; DNA: TGTGCCAGTACAGGGCCTGAAGGGTACAATCAGCCCCAGCATTTT
V: TRBV5-4; size: once; J: TRBJ2-5; D: .; CDR3: CASSFSGGPETQYF; DNA: TGTGCCAGCAGCTTTTCAGGGGGGCCGGAGACCCAGTACTTC
V: TRBV30; size: .; J: TRBJ1-2; D: TRBD1; CDR3: CAWTFDRGGGYTF; DNA: TGTGCCTGGACTTTTGACAGGGGAGGTGGCTACACCTTC
V: TRBV14; size: .; J: TRBJ2-1; D: TRBD2; CDR3: CASSRDYAGGEQFF; DNA: TGTGCCAGCAGCCGGGACTACGCCGGCGGTGAGCAGTTCTTC
V: TRBV7-9; size: .; J: TRBJ2-2; D: .; CDR3: CASSLRDTDLTGELFF; DNA: TGTGCCAGCAGCTTAAGGGACACCGATCTTACCGGGGAGCTGTTTTTT
V: TRBV6-5; size: .; J: TRBJ1-5; D: .; CDR3: CASSRTGLQPQHF; DNA: TGTGCCAGCAGCCGAACAGGATTACAGCCCCAGCATTTT
V: TRBV6-1; size: .; J: TRBJ1-5; D: .; CDR3: CASSEWTVRSNQPQHF; DNA: TGTGCCAGCAGTGAATGGACAGTCCGTAGCAATCAGCCCCAGCATTTT
V: TRBV4-3; size: .; J: TRBJ2-1; D: TRBD2; CDR3: CASSQGRAGVPSSYNEQFF; DNA: TGCGCCAGCAGCCAAGGCCGAGCGGGAGTCCCAAGCTCCTACAATGAGCAGTTCTTC
V: TRBV6-2/TRBV6-3; size: .; J: TRBJ1-2; D: TRBD1; CDR3: CASSYRDSLNYGYTF; DNA: TGTGCCAGCAGTTACCGGGACAGCCTTAACTATGGCTACACCTTC
V: TRBV6-6; size: .; J: TRBJ1-2; D: TRBD1; CDR3: CASSQGIYGYTF; DNA: TGTGCCAGTTCACAGGGGATCTATGGCTACACCTTC
V: TRBV7-2; size: .; J: TRBJ2-4; D: .; CDR3: CASSSSGIQYF; DNA: TGTGCCAGCAGCTCCTCGGGCATTCAGTACTTC
V: TRBV2; size: once; J: TRBJ2-3; D: .; CDR3: CASSVGRLPPTDTQYF; DNA: TGTGCCAGCAGTGTCGGCAGACTACCACCCACAGATACGCAGTATTTT
V: TRBV9; size: .; J: TRBJ1-1; D: .; CDR3: CASSPRQGADEAFF; DNA: TGTGCCAGCAGCCCACGTCAAGGGGCAGATGAAGCTTTCTTT
V: TRBV7-9; size: .; J: TRBJ1-2; D: .; CDR3: CASSLHQGGLDGYTF; DNA: TGTGCCAGCTCGCTCCATCAGGGTGGATTGGACGGCTACACCTTC
V: TRBV2; size: few; J: TRBJ2-1; D: .; CDR3: CASSEEGWGEQFF; DNA: TGTGCCAGCAGTGAGGAGGGGTGGGGTGAGCAGTTCTTC
V: TRBV25-1; size: once; J: TRBJ1-2; D: TRBD1; CDR3: CASSEHGQGAGGYTF; DNA: TGTGCCAGCAGTGAACACGGACAGGGGGCTGGAGGCTACACCTTC
V: TRBV5-1; size: .; J: TRBJ1-5; D: .; CDR3: CASRKEGRQGNQPQHF; DNA: TGCGCCAGCAGGAAGGAGGGCCGCCAGGGCAATCAGCCCCAGCATTTT
V: TRBV5-4; size: .; J: TRBJ1-2; D: .; CDR3: CASSFADVDGYTF; DNA: TGTGCCAGCAGCTTTGCGGATGTGGATGGCTACACCTTC
V: TRBV7-8; size: .; J: TRBJ2-3; D: TRBD2; CDR3: CASSFRQSGRVEDTQYF; DNA: TGTGCCAGCAGCTTTCGTCAGAGCGGGAGAGTGGAAGATACGCAGTATTTT
V: TRBV6-5; size: once; J: TRBJ2-1; D: TRBD2; CDR3: CASSSQLAGGLNEQFF; DNA: TGTGCCAGCAGTTCCCAACTAGCGGGGGGGCTCAATGAGCAGTTCTTC
V: TRBV27; size: .; J: TRBJ1-2; D: .; CDR3: CASHVTHSGDNYGYTF; DNA: TGTGCCAGCCACGTCACCCACTCAGGGGATAACTATGGCTACACCTTC
V: TRBV7-8; size: .; J: TRBJ2-3; D: TRBD1; CDR3: CASSLVGTGVPDTQYF; DNA: TGTGCCAGCAGCTTAGTGGGGACAGGGGTCCCAGATACGCAGTATTTT
V: TRBV5-8; size: once; J: TRBJ2-1; D: TRBD2; CDR3: CASSGGTSAYNEQFF; DNA: TGTGCCAGCAGCGGCGGGACTAGCGCCTACAATGAGCAGTTCTTC
V: TRBV28; size: .; J: TRBJ1-5; D: TRBD1; CDR3: CASRVQGALNSNQPQHF; DNA: TGTGCCAGCAGGGTACAGGGGGCCCTCAATAGCAATCAGCCCCAGCATTTT
V: TRBV3-1/TRBV3-2; size: .; J: TRBJ2-1; D: TRBD2; CDR3: CASSQALVTSGRDEQFF; DNA: TGTGCCAGCAGCCAAGCCCTCGTCACTAGCGGGAGGGATGAGCAGTTCTTC
V: TRBV28; size: once; J: TRBJ2-3; D: TRBD2; CDR3: CASSLWGSLAGGPPDTQYF; DNA: TGTGCCAGCAGTTTATGGGGCTCCTTAGCGGGGGGGCCTCCAGATACGCAGTATTTT
V: TRBV5-8; size: .; J: TRBJ1-2; D: TRBD1; CDR3: CASSLDRGRDGYTF; DNA: TGTGCCAGCAGCTTGGACAGGGGGCGCGATGGCTACACCTTC